In this sample, the clone carrying this T cell receptor (beta chain) is medium-sized. The data are from a study of molecular identifiers for immune sequencing clone quantification. TCRdb re-analysed the PCR reads in MiXCR, keeping a single row per CDR3 protein. The top ten clones hold 1.3% to 1.5% of a sample with over 10,000 distinct CDR3 sequences, approximately 18% of them seen once. The sequenced sample was naive CD8+ T cells from blood, with Jurkat cell RNA spiked in. Noted subset: FACS-sorted CD8+CD4-CCR7+CD45RA+ naive T cells. This TCR was recovered from a human donor in good health. Some libraries in this study had Jurkat cell RNA spiked in.

The CDR3: CATRPGQPNTGELFF. The CDR3 DNA is TGTGCCACCCGTCCGGGACAGCCGAACACCGGGGAGCTGTTTTTT. V and J are TRBV6-1 and TRBJ2-2, with 7 nucleotides matching TRBD1. This CDR3 spans 15 amino acids. Trimming at V came to 10 bases and at J to 0 bases, leaving 8 bases not matched to a gene. Germline V gene data show CDR1 as MNHNS and CDR2 as SASEGT.